The next 30 T cell receptor beta chains were all read from a single sample in a study of CD8 T cells in ankylosing spondylitis. TCRdb reprocessed the 5' RACE reads with MiXCR, giving one entry per CDR3 protein. The sample shows 330,000 or so distinct CDR3 sequences, roughly 8% of them seen only once. Findings of the study overall: A motif of eight or nine highly homologous TCR beta variants was seen as apparently characteristic of ankylosing spondylitis blood.

No antigen has been assigned to these receptors. Material: blood, either unsorted or a sorted T cell fraction (not recorded which). These receptors originate from a male donor with ankylosing spondylitis.

The CDR3 sequence is CASGAGGFQPQHF. The DNA of the CDR3 is TGTGCCAGCGGCGCAGGGGGTTTTCAGCCCCAGCATTTT. The rearrangement uses TRBV7-2 and TRBJ1-5, with 7 bases matching TRBD1. Trimming took 8 bases from V and 6 from J; bases not matched to a gene: 7. Per the germline V gene, CDR1 is SGHTA and CDR2 is FQGNSA. The CDR3 extends over 13 amino acids.

This clonotype appeared many times. V usage is TRBV6-1 and J usage is TRBJ2-7; 8 nucleotides align to TRBD2. J lost 2 bases, V lost 2 bases, and 5 bases had no gene match. Germline V gene sequence: CDR1 MNHNS, CDR2 SASEGT. The CDR3 length is 15 residues. Here the CDR3 reads CASSEIAGPAYEQYF. In DNA, the CDR3 is TGTGCCAGCAGTGAAATAGCGGGACCCGCCTACGAGCAGTACTTC.

The chain couples TRBV20-1 to TRBJ2-1; 9 nucleotides line up with TRBD2. The germline V gene encodes CDR1 DFQATT and CDR2 SNEGSKA (reference sequence). This CDR3 is built from 14 residues. V was clipped by 6 bases and J by 5 bases; unmatched bases: 8. The CDR3 loop reads CSAIGLAFHNEQFF. The DNA for the CDR3 is TGCAGTGCGATTGGACTAGCGTTTCACAATGAGCAGTTCTTC.

This clonotype was observed a handful of times. V and J are TRBV6-1 and TRBJ2-7; TRBD2 matches at 7 bases. This CDR3 is built from 15 residues. In germline, CDR1 is MNHNS, CDR2 SASEGT. With 7 bases clipped from V and 7 bases from J, the junction kept 16 bases outside the gene matches. CDR3 amino acids: CASTEGASGLGEQYF. In DNA, the CDR3 is TGTGCCAGCACAGAAGGTGCTAGCGGCCTGGGTGAGCAGTACTTC.

The chain has TRBV27 and TRBJ2-1; TRBD2 matches 12 bases. V was clipped by 5 bases and J by 9 bases; unmatched bases: 8. From germline, CDR1 is MNHEY and CDR2 SMNVEV (reference sequence). The CDR3 is made up of 15 amino acids. CDR3 region: CASSRLAGVLSEQFF. CDR3 sequence (DNA): TGTGCCAGCAGTAGACTAGCGGGAGTTCTCAGTGAGCAGTTCTTC.

The chain employs TRBV2 and TRBJ2-7; the D call may be TRBD1 or TRBD2 (5 bases each). The CDR3 runs 13 residues. CDR1 is SNHLY and CDR2 is FYNNEI in the germline V gene. V was clipped by 3 bases and J by 2 bases, with 8 bases between them. The CDR3 DNA reads TGTGCCAGCAGTGAGGGGACGACCTACGAGCAGTACTTC. Translated: CASSEGTTYEQYF.

This clonotype came up a few times. The chain is built from TRBV5-1 and TRBJ1-2, with D hard to call. V lost 0 bases to trimming and J lost 3 bases, with 18 bases between them. Per the germline V gene, CDR1 is SGHRS and CDR2 is YFSETQ. The CDR3 spans 17 residues. The CDR3 coding sequence is TGCGCCAGCAGCTTGGATCCCAACCCCGACGGACACTATGGCTACACCTTC. Protein sequence: CASSLDPNPDGHYGYTF.

This clonotype has just a few counts. The chain is built from TRBV20-1 and TRBJ1-5, with unresolved D. The CDR3 runs to 15 residues. Looked up from germline, CDR1 is DFQATT and CDR2 is SNEGSKA (reference sequence). Trimming left V 3 bases short and J 1 base short, with 13 bases between. CDR3 sequence: CSASPAWGSNQPQHF. The CDR3 coding sequence is TGCAGTGCTAGTCCCGCCTGGGGAAGCAATCAGCCCCAGCATTTT.

V gene TRBV10-3 combines with J gene TRBJ2-3, with 7 bases matching TRBD1. The CDR3 spans 13 residues. V lost 7 bases to trimming and J lost 0 bases; unmatched junction nucleotides: 1. CDR1 and CDR2 (germline): ENHRY, SYGVKD. CDR3 sequence (DNA): TGTGCCATCAAGGGACAGAGCACAGATACGCAGTATTTT. Amino acid sequence: CAIKGQSTDTQYF.

The V call is TRBV12-3 or TRBV12-4, the J call TRBJ1-4; possibly TRBD1 for D (5 bases). With 5 bases removed from V and 8 bases from J, the gap between germline ends came to 18 bases. The length of the CDR3 is 15 residues. CDR3 nucleotide sequence: TGTGCCAGCAGTCCCAGGGTTGGAAGGGAGGAAAAACTGTTTTTT. It is translated as CASSPRVGREEKLFF.

This clonotype was counted a few times. CDR3 in amino acids: CASSSGRADTEAFF. The CDR3 DNA sequence: TGCGCCAGCAGCTCAGGGAGGGCGGACACTGAAGCTTTCTTT. The chain is built from TRBV5-1 and TRBJ1-1, with TRBD1 as a possible D gene (5 bases). Germline V CDR1 and CDR2: SGHRS, YFSETQ. The CDR3 runs 14 residues. Trimming cost V 3 bases and J 3 bases, with 12 bases left between them.

This clonotype was counted a few times. The chain carries TRBV14 and TRBJ2-1; 7 nucleotides agree with TRBD2. The CDR3 contains 13 residues. The germline CDR1 and CDR2 sequences are SGHDN and FVKESK. V lost 6 bases, J lost 11 bases, and 10 bases stayed unmatched. CDR3 sequence reads: CASSFTGTTKQFF. CDR3 coding DNA: TGTGCCAGCAGTTTTACCGGGACTACTAAGCAGTTCTTC.

The rearrangement joins TRBV6-6 to TRBJ2-2, with D hard to call. This CDR3 region has 11 residues. V lost 8 bases to trimming and J lost 6 bases, with 7 bases between them. Germline V gives CDR1 MNHNY, CDR2 SVGAGI (reference sequence). The CDR3 spells CASLGSGELFF. The DNA for the CDR3 is TGTGCCAGCTTGGGGTCCGGGGAGCTGTTTTTT.

This clonotype was counted only a few times. This chain links TRBV3-1 with TRBJ2-1; 13 bases agree with TRBD2. The CDR3 has 15 amino acids. Germline lookup yields CDR1 LGHDT and CDR2 YNNKEL (reference sequence). Germline trimming cut 6 bases from V and 9 bases from J; bases unmatched to any gene: 8. In DNA, the CDR3 is TGTGCCAGCAGTCGTACTAGCGGGAGGGCCGTTGAGCAGTTCTTC. It encodes CASSRTSGRAVEQFF.

The chain recombines TRBV7-8 with TRBJ2-1; D call uncertain. The V end was cut by 1 base, the J end by 12 bases, with 7 bases between. This CDR3 spans 11 amino acids. CDR1 and CDR2 from the germline V gene are SGHVS and FQNEAQ. CDR3 in DNA: TGTGCCAGCAGCTTAGGTCCTCCGCAGTTCTTC. As protein: CASSLGPPQFF.

There are many counts of this clonotype. The V and J genes are TRBV24-1 and TRBJ2-1, with no clear D. CDR3 size: 14 residues. Trimming pared 3 bases from V and 7 bases from J, leaving 12 bases between. Germline lookup yields CDR1 KGHDR and CDR2 SFDVKD. The CDR3: CATSDRRTENEQFF. In DNA, the CDR3 is TGTGCCACCAGTGATCGAAGAACCGAGAATGAGCAGTTCTTC.

This clonotype was seen a few times. The chain is built from TRBV6-5 and TRBJ2-1, with 9 bases lining up with TRBD2. The CDR3 runs 15 residues. V lost 4 bases and J lost 8; bases outside the gene matches: 9. Looked up from germline, CDR1 is MNHEY and CDR2 is SVGAGI. Written as DNA, the CDR3 is TGTGCCAGCAGTTTAGCGGGAGAGGAGATGGATGAGCAGTTCTTC. Amino acid sequence: CASSLAGEEMDEQFF.

The chain joins TRBV5-5 to TRBJ2-1, with 8 bases that match TRBD2. Losses at the gene ends were 0 bases for V and 9 bases for J; bases not matched to a gene: 8. Germline assignment: CDR1 SGHKS and CDR2 YYEKEE (reference sequence). The CDR3 has 15 amino acids. CDR3 in DNA: TGTGCCAGCAGCTTGGGGACTAGCAGGCGGGGTGAGCAGTTCTTC. This encodes CASSLGTSRRGEQFF.

This clonotype was seen a handful of times. The chain combines TRBV7-9 with TRBJ2-1; 8 nucleotides line up with TRBD1. CDR1 is SEHNR and CDR2 is FQNEAQ in the germline V gene (reference sequence). Germline trimming cut 4 bases from V and 7 bases from J; bases unmatched to any gene: 12. The length of the CDR3 is 16 residues. CDR3 DNA sequence: TGTGCCAGCAGCTCCCCATTATGGACAGGGCCGAATGAGCAGTTCTTC. Its translation is CASSSPLWTGPNEQFF.

The CDR3 reads CASSQVLTSEEINEQFF. The DNA for the CDR3 is TGCGCCAGCAGCCAAGTATTGACTAGCGAGGAGATAAATGAGCAGTTCTTC. This rearrangement joins TRBV4-3 to TRBJ2-1; 8 bases agree with TRBD2. This CDR3 comprises 17 residues. Germline CDR1 reads LGHNA; CDR2 reads YSLEER. Losses at the gene ends were 1 base for V and 7 bases for J; bases not matched to a gene: 12.

This chain connects TRBV4-1 to TRBJ2-1; no definite D call. There are 10 residues in the CDR3. Germline-derived CDR1 and CDR2 are MGHRA and YSYEKL. V shed 3 bases and J shed 10 bases, with 4 bases lying between them. DNA of the CDR3: TGCGCCAGCAGCCAGGACGAGCAGTTCTTC. Its translation: CASSQDEQFF.

This clonotype was recorded a few times. The chain uses TRBV5-1 and TRBJ2-7, with 11 bases identical to TRBD2. V gave up 4 bases and J gave up 4 bases; unmatched junction bases: 7. The CDR3 has 15 amino acids. Germline values: CDR1 SGHRS, CDR2 YFSETQ. The DNA of the CDR3 is TGCGCCAGCAGCAGAACTAGCGGGAGTCGTTACGAGCAGTACTTC. It encodes CASSRTSGSRYEQYF. Looking up the rest from reference TRBV5-1 and TRBJ2-7 gives the full variable domain: KAGVTQTPRYLIKTRGQQVTLSCSPISGHRSVSWYQQTPGQGLQFLFEYFSETQRNKGNFPGRFSGRQFSNSRSEMNVSTLELGDSALYLCASSRTSGSRYEQYFGPGTRLTVT.

This clonotype was observed a few times. V and J are TRBV11-2 and TRBJ2-2; D remains ambiguous. CDR1 is SGHAT, CDR2 FQNNGV, per germline. V lost 8 bases and J 6 bases, leaving 13 bases between the germline ends. The CDR3 totals 13 residues. CDR3 amino acids: CASCQSMPGELFF. As DNA, the CDR3 is TGTGCCAGCTGTCAGTCTATGCCCGGGGAGCTGTTTTTT.

This chain joins TRBV10-3 and TRBJ1-5; D is perhaps TRBD1 (6 bases). The V gene's germline CDR1 is ENHRY and CDR2 SYGVKD. The CDR3 is 16 residues long. V lost 6 bases and J 4 bases, leaving 19 bases between the germline ends. CDR3: CAISDRTPRGNQPQHF. The CDR3, as DNA: TGTGCCATCAGCGACAGGACTCCCAGAGGGAATCAGCCCCAGCATTTT.

CDR3 residues: CSAETPGLADYGYTF. CDR3 nucleotides: TGCAGTGCTGAAACCCCAGGGTTGGCGGACTATGGCTACACCTTC. This chain joins TRBV20-1 and TRBJ1-2; possible D gene TRBD1, 5 bases. Germline V gene data show CDR1 as DFQATT and CDR2 as SNEGSKA (reference sequence). This CDR3 has 15 residues. Trimming removed 5 bases at V and 3 bases at J, with 19 bases between.

This chain joins TRBV12-3 or TRBV12-4 and TRBJ2-3, with 8 bases identical to TRBD2. The CDR3 is made up of 18 amino acids. Trimming took 4 bases from V and 1 from J; bases not matched to a gene: 13. CDR3 protein: CASSWGGLVVSGTDTQYF. The CDR3 region has the DNA TGTGCCAGCAGTTGGGGGGGACTAGTCGTCTCCGGCACAGATACGCAGTATTTT.

This clonotype was detected ten times or more. The V call is TRBV12-3 or TRBV12-4, the J call TRBJ2-7, with TRBD1 matching 9 bases. The junction had 12 bases not matched to a gene; V was cut back by 6 bases and J by 6 bases. CDR3 length equals 15 residues. For the CDR3, the DNA is TGTGCCAGCAGGGCCGGGACAGGGAGAAATTCCGAGCAGTACTTC. Protein sequence: CASRAGTGRNSEQYF.

Many counts were recorded for this clonotype. V is TRBV11-2 and J is TRBJ2-1; 9 bases line up with TRBD2. The CDR3 runs to 20 residues. After removal of 0 bases from V and 9 bases from J, the junction contained 21 bases not matched to a gene. CDR1 is SGHAT, CDR2 FQNNGV, per germline. CDR3 in DNA: TGTGCCAGCAGCTTAGATGAGGCGGGAGGGCTTTCGGACTGGTTCGGTGAGCAGTTCTTC. Translated: CASSLDEAGGLSDWFGEQFF. The full variable domain, its missing parts supplied by reference TRBV11-2 and TRBJ2-1, is EAGVAQSPRYKIIEKRQSVAFWCNPISGHATLYWYQQILGQGPKLLIQFQNNGVVDDSQLPKDRFSAERLKGVDSTLKIQPAKLEDSAVYLCASSLDEAGGLSDWFGEQFFGPGTRLTVL.

The chain uses TRBV20-1 and TRBJ1-5; possibly TRBD1 for D (5 bases). The CDR3 sequence is 13 residues long. Trimming cost V 6 bases and J 0 bases, with 9 bases left between them. The germline gives CDR1 DFQATT, CDR2 SNEGSKA (reference sequence). This chain's CDR3 is CSARQYSNQPQHF. The CDR3 nucleotides are TGCAGTGCCAGACAGTATAGCAATCAGCCCCAGCATTTT.

The chain joins TRBV9 to TRBJ2-7; 7 nucleotides match TRBD2. The length of the CDR3 is 13 residues. Germline V gene lookup returns CDR1 SGDLS and CDR2 YYNGEE. The J segment lost 7 bases and the V segment lost 8 bases, leaving 12 bases of the junction unmatched. CDR3 sequence: CASGGAGPEEQYF. CDR3 DNA: TGTGCCAGTGGAGGAGCGGGACCAGAGGAGCAGTACTTC.